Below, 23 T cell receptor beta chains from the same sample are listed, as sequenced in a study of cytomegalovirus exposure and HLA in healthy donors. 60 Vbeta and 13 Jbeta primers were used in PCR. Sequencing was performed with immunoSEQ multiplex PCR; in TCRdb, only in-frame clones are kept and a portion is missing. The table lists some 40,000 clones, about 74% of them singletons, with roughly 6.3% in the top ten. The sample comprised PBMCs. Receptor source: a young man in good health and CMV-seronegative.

The CDR3 DNA reads as TGTGCCAGCAGCTTAAGGGTTGGGGGGGTCACTGAAGCTTTCTTT. It specifies CASSLRVGGVTEAFF. The chain recombines TRBV7-8 with TRBJ1-1, with a possible D match to TRBD1 (5 bases). V lost 2 bases and J 4 bases, leaving 14 bases between the germline ends. CDR1 and CDR2 (germline): SGHVS, FQNEAQ. The CDR3 is 15 amino acids.

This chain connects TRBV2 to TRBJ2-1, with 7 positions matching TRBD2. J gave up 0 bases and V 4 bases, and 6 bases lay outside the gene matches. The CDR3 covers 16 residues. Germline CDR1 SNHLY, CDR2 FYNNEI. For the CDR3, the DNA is TGTGCCAGCAGTGGCGGACTAGAGAGCTCCTACAATGAGCAGTTCTTC. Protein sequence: CASSGGLESSYNEQFF.

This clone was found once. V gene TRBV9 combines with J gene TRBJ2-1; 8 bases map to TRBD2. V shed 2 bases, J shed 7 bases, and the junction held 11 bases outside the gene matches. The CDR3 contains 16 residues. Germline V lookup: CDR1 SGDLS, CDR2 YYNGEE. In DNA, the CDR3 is TGTGCCAGCAGCGTGTTAGGTAGCGGGAATAGAAATGAGCAGTTCTTC. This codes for CASSVLGSGNRNEQFF.

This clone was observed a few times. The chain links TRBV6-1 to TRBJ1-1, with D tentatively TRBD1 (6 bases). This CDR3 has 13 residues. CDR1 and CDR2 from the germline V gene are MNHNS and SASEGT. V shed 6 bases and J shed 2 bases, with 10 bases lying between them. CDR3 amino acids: CASSGTLNTEAFF. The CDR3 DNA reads TGTGCCAGCAGCGGGACACTTAACACTGAAGCTTTCTTT.

The CDR3 coding sequence is TGTGCCAGCAGTTACCGGGATACGCAGTATTTT. Its protein product is CASSYRDTQYF. This rearrangement joins TRBV6-6 to TRBJ2-3, with unresolved D. The CDR3 length is 11 residues. Germline V gene data show CDR1 as MNHNY and CDR2 as SVGAGI (reference sequence). Between the trimmed V and J ends, which lost 2 bases and 6 bases, there was a span of 3 bases.

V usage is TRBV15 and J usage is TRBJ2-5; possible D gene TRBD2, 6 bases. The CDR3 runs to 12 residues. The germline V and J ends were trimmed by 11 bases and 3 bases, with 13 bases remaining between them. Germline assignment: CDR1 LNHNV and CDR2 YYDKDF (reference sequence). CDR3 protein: CAAGGWEETQYF. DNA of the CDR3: TGTGCCGCCGGGGGATGGGAAGAGACCCAGTACTTC.

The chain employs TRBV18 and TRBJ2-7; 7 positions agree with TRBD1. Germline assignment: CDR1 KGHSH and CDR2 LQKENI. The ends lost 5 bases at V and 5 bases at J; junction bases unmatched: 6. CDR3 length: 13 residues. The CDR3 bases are TGTGCCAGCTCATCGACAGGGACCAACGAGCAGTACTTC. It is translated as CASSSTGTNEQYF.

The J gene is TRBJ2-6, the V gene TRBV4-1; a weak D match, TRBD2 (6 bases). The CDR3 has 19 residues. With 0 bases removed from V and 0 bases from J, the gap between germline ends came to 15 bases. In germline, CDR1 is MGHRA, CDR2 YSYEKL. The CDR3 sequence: CASSQDIGSGSSGANVLTF. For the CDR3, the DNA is TGCGCCAGCAGCCAAGATATAGGGAGCGGGTCCTCTGGGGCCAACGTCCTGACTTTC.

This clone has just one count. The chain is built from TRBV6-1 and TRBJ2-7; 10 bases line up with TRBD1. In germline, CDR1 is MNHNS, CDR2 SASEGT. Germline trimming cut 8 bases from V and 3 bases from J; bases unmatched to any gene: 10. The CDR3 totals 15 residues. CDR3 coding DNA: TGTGCCAGCGCCGCCAGGACAGGGGGACACTACGAGCAGTACTTC. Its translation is CASAARTGGHYEQYF.

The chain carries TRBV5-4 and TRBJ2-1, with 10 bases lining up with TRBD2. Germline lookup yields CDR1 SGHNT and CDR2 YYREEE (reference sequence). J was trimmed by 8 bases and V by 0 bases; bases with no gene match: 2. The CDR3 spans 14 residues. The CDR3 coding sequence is TGTGCCAGCAGCTTGGCTAGCGGGAGCCATGAGCAGTTCTTC. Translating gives CASSLASGSHEQFF.

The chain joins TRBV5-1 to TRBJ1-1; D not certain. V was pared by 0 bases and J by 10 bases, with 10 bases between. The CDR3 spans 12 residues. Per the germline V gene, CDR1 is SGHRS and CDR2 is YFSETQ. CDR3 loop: CASSLEGRGAFF. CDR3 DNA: TGCGCCAGCAGCTTGGAGGGTCGGGGAGCTTTCTTT.

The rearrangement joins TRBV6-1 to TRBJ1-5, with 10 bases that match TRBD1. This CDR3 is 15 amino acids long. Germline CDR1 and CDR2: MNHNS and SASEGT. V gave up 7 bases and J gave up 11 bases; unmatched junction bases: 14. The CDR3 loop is CASIEQGQGKKAQHF. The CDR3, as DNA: TGTGCCAGCATCGAACAGGGACAGGGGAAAAAAGCCCAGCATTTT.

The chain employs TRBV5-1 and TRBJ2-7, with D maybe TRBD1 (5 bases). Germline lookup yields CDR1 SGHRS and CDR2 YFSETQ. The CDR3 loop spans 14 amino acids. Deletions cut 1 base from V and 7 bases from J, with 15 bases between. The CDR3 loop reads CASSLRQGTREQYF. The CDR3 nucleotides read TGCGCCAGCAGCTTGCGGCAGGGCACGAGGGAGCAGTACTTC.

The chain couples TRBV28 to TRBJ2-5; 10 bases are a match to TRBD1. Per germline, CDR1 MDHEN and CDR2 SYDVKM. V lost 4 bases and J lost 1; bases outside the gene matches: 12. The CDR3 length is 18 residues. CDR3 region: CASSSPSGDRGAQETQYF. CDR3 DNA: TGTGCCAGCAGTTCTCCATCCGGGGACAGGGGAGCCCAAGAGACCCAGTACTTC.

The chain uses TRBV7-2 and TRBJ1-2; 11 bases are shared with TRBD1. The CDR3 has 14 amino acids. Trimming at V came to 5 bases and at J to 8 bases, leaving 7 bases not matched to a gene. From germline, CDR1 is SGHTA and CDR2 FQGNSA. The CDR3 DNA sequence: TGTGCCAGCAGCCCGGGACAGGGGGTATGGGGCTACACCTTC. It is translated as CASSPGQGVWGYTF.

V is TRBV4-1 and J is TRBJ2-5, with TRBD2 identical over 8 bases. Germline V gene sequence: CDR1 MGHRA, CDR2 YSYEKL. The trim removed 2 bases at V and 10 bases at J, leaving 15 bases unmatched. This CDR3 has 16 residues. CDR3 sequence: CASSQRAGASGRGQYF. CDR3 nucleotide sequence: TGCGCCAGCAGCCAACGAGCGGGGGCCAGCGGGCGGGGCCAGTACTTC.

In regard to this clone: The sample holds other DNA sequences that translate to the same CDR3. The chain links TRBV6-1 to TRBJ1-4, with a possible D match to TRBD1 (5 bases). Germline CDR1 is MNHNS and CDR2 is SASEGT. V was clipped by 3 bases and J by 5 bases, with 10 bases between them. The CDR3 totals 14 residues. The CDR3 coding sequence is TGTGCCAGCAGTGAGTGGCAGGGAAATGAAAAACTGTTTTTT. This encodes CASSEWQGNEKLFF.

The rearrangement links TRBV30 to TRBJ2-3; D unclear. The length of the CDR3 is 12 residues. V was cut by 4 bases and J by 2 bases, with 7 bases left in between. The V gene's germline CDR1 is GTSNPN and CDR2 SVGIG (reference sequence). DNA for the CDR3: TGTGCCTGGAACTTTTACACAGATACGCAGTATTTT. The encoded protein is CAWNFYTDTQYF.

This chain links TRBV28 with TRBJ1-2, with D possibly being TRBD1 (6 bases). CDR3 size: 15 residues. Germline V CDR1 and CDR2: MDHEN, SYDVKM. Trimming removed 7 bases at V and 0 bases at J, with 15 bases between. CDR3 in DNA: TGTGCCAGCATAACGGTGGGGGCCGCTAACTATGGCTACACCTTC. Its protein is CASITVGAANYGYTF.

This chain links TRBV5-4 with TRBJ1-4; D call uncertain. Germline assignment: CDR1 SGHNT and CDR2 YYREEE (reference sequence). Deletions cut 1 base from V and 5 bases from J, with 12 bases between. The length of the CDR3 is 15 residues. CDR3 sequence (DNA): TGTGCCAGCAGCTTGAGCGGAAACAAGAATGAAAAACTGTTTTTT. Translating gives CASSLSGNKNEKLFF.

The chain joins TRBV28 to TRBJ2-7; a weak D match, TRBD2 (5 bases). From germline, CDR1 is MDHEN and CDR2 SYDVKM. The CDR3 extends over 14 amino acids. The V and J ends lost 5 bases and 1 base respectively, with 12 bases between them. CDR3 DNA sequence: TGTGCCAGCAGTCGCTGGGAGATATCCTACGAGCAGTACTTC. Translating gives CASSRWEISYEQYF. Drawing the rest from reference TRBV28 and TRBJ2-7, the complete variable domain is DVKVTQSSRYLVKRTGEKVFLECVQDMDHENMFWYRQDPGLGLRLIYFSYDVKMKEKGDIPEGYSVSREKKERFSLILESASTNQTSMYLCASSRWEISYEQYFGPGTRLTVT.

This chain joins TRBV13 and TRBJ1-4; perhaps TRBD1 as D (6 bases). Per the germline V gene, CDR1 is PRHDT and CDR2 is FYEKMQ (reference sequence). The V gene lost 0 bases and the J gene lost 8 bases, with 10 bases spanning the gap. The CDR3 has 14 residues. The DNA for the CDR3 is TGTGCCAGCAGCTTAGGGGGGGCCGGGGAAAAACTGTTTTTT. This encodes CASSLGGAGEKLFF.

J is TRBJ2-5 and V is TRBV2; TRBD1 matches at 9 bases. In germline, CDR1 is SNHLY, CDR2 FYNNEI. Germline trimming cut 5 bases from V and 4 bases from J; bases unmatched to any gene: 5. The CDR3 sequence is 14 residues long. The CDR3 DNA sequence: TGTGCCAGCAGTTTAACAGGGGGCAGAGAGACCCAGTACTTC. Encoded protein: CASSLTGGRETQYF. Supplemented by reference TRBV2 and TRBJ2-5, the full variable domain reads EPEVTQTPSHQVTQMGQEVILRCVPISNHLYFYWYRQILGQKVEFLVSFYNNEISEKSEIFDDQFSVERPDGSNFTLKIRSTKLEDSAMYFCASSLTGGRETQYFGPGTRLLVL.